This T cell receptor (beta chain) is drawn from a study of CD8 T cells in ankylosing spondylitis. As to this clonotype: Its antigen is not known.

The CDR3 consists of 10 residues. Trimming took 9 bases from V and 6 from J, leaving 5 bases between them. Germline V gene lookup returns CDR1 SEHNR and CDR2 FQNEAQ (reference sequence). Study-wide results and caveats: Significant enrichment of disease-linked clones was reported in matched ankylosing spondylitis synovial fluid. Some motif variants had been reported before (in reactive arthritis synovial fluid and blood). A motif in TCR beta, a set of under 10 highly homologous variants, appeared characteristic of ankylosing spondylitis blood. Those disease-linked clones were CD8+; they were also relatively rare in peripheral blood.

In making TCR beta libraries, quantitative 5'-RACE with molecular barcodes was used. MiXCR, run by TCRdb on the 5' RACE reads, gives a single entry per CDR3 protein. Of approximately 400,000 distinct CDR3 sequences listed, about 25% are singletons. The TCR comes from a male donor with ankylosing spondylitis. The chain combines TRBV7-9 with TRBJ2-2; D is unresolved. Sequencing used blood, either unsorted or a sorted T cell fraction (not recorded which). This chain's CDR3 is CASTAGELFF. The CDR3 region has the DNA TGTGCCAGTACAGCCGGGGAGCTGTTTTTT. Drawing the rest from reference TRBV7-9 and TRBJ2-2, the complete variable domain is DTGVSQNPRHKITKRGQNVTFRCDPISEHNRLYWYRQTLGQGPEFLTYFQNEAQLEKSRLLSDRFSAERPKGSFSTLEIQRTEQGDSAMYLCASTAGELFFGEGSRLTVL.